This T cell receptor beta chain was sequenced during a study of shared clonotypes between healthy human individuals. Study as a whole: With ages of 18 to 49, the donors were two women and three men.

Findings of the study overall: Sequencing of the sorted subsets was shown by rarefaction to be incomplete despite large depth.

V was trimmed by 6 bases and J by 3 bases, leaving 7 bases between them. Germline CDR1 and CDR2: SNHLY and FYNNEI. The CDR3 covers 12 residues. The study enrolled healthy HIV-negative adults without recent acute infections or vaccinations as donors. Genomic DNA from each subset was divided evenly over several immunoSEQ plates. TCRdb's copy holds only in-frame clones and misses some; the assay was immunoSEQ multiplex PCR. Of 400,000 to 600,000 clones in the sample, 90% to 96% were seen once. In the case of this clone: The antigen is not known.

This chain joins TRBV2 and TRBJ2-3; D is unclear. The sequence derives from a woman in her 30s in good health. Sequencing used naive CD4+ T cells sorted from blood. This sample's subset: CD45RA+ positively selected. Here the CDR3 DNA reads TGTGCCAGCAGACCAAATACAGATACGCAGTATTTT. Translation: CASRPNTDTQYF.